The entry below gives a single T cell receptor (beta chain) sequence along with its context. These data belong to a study of blood T cell repertoires in COVID-19. In the original processing: Counts of nucleated cells, estimated from reference gene primer amplification, were obtained. TCRdb's table, derived via immunoSEQ multiplex PCR, lists solely in-frame clones and lacks some. The DNA gave D and trimming, while V, J and clone size come from that table. The data contain around 230,000 clones, approximately 82% of them singletons. All recovered Cohort 3 donors got two negative PCRs, got clearance, or saw symptom resolution. The V segment lost 5 bases and the J segment 8 bases; nucleotides outside the gene matches: 15. From germline, CDR1 is SGDLS and CDR2 YYNGEE. The CDR3 length is 16 residues.

The V and J genes are TRBV9 and TRBJ2-1; TRBD1 agrees at 8 bases. Material for sequencing was PBMCs or T cells enriched from blood (not recorded which). This clonotype originated in a middle-aged man who had recovered from COVID-19. The CDR3 DNA is TGTGCCAGCAGTCTAGAAAAGGACAGGGTGGTCGATGAGCAGTTCTTC. It encodes CASSLEKDRVVDEQFF.